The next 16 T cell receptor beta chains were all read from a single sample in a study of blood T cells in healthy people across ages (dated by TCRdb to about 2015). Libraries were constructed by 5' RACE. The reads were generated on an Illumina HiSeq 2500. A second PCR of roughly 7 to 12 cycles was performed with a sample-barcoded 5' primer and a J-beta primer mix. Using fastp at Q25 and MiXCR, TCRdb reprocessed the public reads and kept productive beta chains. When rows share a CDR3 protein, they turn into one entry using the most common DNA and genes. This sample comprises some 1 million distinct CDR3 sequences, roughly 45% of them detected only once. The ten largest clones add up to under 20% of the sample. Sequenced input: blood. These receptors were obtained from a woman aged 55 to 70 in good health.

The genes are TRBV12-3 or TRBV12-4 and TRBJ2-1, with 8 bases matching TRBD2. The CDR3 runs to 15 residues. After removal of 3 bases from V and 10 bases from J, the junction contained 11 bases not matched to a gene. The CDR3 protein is CASSLRQAGAGEQFF. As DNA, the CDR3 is TGTGCCAGCAGTTTGCGACAAGCGGGAGCCGGAGAGCAGTTCTTC.

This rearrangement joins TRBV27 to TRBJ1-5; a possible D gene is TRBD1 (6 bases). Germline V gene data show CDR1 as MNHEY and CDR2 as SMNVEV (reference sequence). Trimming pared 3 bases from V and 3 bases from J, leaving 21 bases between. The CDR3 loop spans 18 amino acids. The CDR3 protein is CASSLPAQGRGINQPQHF. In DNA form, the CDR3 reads TGTGCCAGCAGTTTGCCAGCACAGGGTCGGGGCATCAATCAGCCCCAGCATTTT.

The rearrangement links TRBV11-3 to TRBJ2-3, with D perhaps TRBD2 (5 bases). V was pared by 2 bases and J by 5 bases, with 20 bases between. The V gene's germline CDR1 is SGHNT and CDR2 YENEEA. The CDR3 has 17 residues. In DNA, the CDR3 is TGTGCCAGCAGCTTACGCACCGGAGGACCCATGGGAGATACGCAGTATTTT. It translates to CASSLRTGGPMGDTQYF.

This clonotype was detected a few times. As DNA, the CDR3 is TGTGCCAGCAGGAAACAGGGGAACACCGGGGAGCTGTTTTTT. It is translated as CASRKQGNTGELFF. The chain employs TRBV6-2 or TRBV6-3 and TRBJ2-2, with D possibly matching TRBD1 (6 bases). CDR1 and CDR2 from the germline V gene are MNHEY and SVGEGT. The CDR3 contains 14 residues. Trimming took 6 bases from V and 1 from J, leaving 9 bases between them.

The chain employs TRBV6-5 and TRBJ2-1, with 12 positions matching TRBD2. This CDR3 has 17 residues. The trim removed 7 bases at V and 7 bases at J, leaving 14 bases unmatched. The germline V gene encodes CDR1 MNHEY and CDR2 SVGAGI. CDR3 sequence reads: CASNLLPTSGSPNEQFF. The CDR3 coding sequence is TGTGCCAGCAATCTACTCCCGACTAGCGGGAGTCCGAATGAGCAGTTCTTC.

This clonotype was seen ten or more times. The CDR3: CASSFSGSGVGGTQYF. The CDR3 bases are TGTGCCAGCAGTTTCTCGGGTTCGGGGGTAGGGGGTACCCAGTACTTC. V is TRBV27 and J is TRBJ2-5; D assignment may be TRBD1 or TRBD2 (6 bases each). The CDR3 contains 16 residues. Trimming stripped 3 bases from V and 8 bases from J, with 22 bases between. Germline values: CDR1 MNHEY, CDR2 SMNVEV (reference sequence).

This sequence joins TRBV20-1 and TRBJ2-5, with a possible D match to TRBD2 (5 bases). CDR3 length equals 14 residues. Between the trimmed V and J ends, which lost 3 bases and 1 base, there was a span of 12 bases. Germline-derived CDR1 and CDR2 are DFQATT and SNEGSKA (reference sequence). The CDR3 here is CSASWRARQETQYF. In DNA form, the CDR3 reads TGCAGTGCTAGTTGGCGGGCCCGCCAAGAGACCCAGTACTTC.

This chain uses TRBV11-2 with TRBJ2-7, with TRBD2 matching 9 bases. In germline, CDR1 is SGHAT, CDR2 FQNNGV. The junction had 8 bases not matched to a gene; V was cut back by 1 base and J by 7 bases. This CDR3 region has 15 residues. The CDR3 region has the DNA TGTGCCAGCAGCTTAGTGGCGGGAGGGCCGGGTGAGCAGTACTTC. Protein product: CASSLVAGGPGEQYF.

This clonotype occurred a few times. CDR3 sequence reads: CASSQRQGVGGQYF. In nucleotides, the CDR3 is TGTGCCAGCAGTCAAAGACAGGGCGTAGGGGGGCAGTACTTC. The rearrangement links TRBV6-6 to TRBJ2-7; 7 bases fit TRBD1. The germline CDR1 and CDR2 sequences are MNHNY and SVGAGI (reference sequence). The V gene end was trimmed by 5 bases and the J gene end by 9 bases; junction bases not matched to a gene: 13. This CDR3 region has 14 residues.

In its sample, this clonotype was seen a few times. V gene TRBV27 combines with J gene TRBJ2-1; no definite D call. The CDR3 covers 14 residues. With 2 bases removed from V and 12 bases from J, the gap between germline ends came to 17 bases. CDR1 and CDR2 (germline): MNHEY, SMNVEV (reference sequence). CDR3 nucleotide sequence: TGTGCCAGCAGTTTACAAAGGCCCCCAATTGGGCAGTTCTTC. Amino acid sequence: CASSLQRPPIGQFF.

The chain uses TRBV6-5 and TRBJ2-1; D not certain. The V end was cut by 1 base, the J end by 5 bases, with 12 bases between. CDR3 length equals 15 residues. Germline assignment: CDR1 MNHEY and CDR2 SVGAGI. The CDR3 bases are TGTGCCAGCAGTTACTATCCCACGAGGCACAATGAGCAGTTCTTC. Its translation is CASSYYPTRHNEQFF.

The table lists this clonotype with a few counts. This chain's CDR3 is CASSGGTSGTSTDTQYF. The CDR3 coding sequence is TGTGCCAGCAGTGGCGGGACTAGCGGGACTAGCACAGATACGCAGTATTTT. This chain uses TRBV6-6 with TRBJ2-3, with 13 bases identical to TRBD2. Trimming took 5 bases from V and 0 from J; bases not matched to a gene: 5. CDR3 length: 17 amino acids. Germline CDR1 MNHNY, CDR2 SVGAGI (reference sequence).

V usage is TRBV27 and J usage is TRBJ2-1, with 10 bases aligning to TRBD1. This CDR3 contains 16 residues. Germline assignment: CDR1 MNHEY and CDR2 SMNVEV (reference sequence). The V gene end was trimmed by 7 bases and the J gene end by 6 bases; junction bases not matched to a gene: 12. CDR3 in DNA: TGTGCCAGCACCCTTTTGAGGGACAGGGGAATCAATGAGCAGTTCTTC. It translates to CASTLLRDRGINEQFF.

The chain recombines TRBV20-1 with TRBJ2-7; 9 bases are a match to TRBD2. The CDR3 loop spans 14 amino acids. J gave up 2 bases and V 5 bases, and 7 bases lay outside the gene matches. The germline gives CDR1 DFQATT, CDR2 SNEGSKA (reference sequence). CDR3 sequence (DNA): TGCAGTGCTCGGACTAGCGAGAATACCTACGAGCAGTACTTC. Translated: CSARTSENTYEQYF.

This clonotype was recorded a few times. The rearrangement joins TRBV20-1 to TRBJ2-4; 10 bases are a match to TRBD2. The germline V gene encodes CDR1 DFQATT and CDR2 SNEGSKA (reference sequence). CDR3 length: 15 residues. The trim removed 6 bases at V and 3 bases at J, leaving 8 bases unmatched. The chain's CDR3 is CSALPGLAVKNIQYF. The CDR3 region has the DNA TGCAGTGCGCTTCCCGGACTAGCGGTCAAAAACATTCAGTACTTC.

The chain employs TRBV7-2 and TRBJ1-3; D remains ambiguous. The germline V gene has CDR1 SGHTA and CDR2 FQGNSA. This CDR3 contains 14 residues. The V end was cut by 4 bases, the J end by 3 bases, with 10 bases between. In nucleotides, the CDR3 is TGTGCCAGCAGCTCTCCGGGAGGTGGAAACACCATATATTTT. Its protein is CASSSPGGGNTIYF.